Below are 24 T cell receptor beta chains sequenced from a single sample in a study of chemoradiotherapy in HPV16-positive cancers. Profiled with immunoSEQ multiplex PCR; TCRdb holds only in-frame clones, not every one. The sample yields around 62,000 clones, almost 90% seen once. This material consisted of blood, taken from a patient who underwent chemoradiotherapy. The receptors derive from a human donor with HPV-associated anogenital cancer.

The chain's CDR3 is CASSPNRGYEQYF. The CDR3 DNA reads as TGTGCCAGCAGTCCTAACAGGGGCTACGAGCAGTACTTC. V is TRBV6-1 and J is TRBJ2-7; TRBD1 matches 7 bases. The germline gives CDR1 MNHNS, CDR2 SASEGT. The V and J ends lost 5 bases and 3 bases, in that order; junction bases with no gene match: 4. The CDR3 loop spans 13 amino acids.

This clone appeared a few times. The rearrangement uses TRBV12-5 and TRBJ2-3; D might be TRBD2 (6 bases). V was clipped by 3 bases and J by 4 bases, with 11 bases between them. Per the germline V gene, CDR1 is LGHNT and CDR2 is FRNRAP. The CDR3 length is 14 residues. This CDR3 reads CASGLAGTSDTQYF. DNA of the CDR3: TGTGCTAGTGGTTTAGCCGGGACTTCAGATACGCAGTATTTT.

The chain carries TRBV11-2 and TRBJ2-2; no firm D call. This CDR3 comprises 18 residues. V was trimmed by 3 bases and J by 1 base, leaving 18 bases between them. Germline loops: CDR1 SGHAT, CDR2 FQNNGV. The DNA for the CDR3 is TGTGCCAGCAGCTTCCCAAAGGGTGGGAAGTGGAACACCGGGGAGCTGTTTTTT. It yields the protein CASSFPKGGKWNTGELFF.

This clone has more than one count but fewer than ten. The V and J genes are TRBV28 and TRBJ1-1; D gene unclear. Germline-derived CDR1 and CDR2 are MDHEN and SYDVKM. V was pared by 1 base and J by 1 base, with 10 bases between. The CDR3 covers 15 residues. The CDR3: CASSLFSRRNTEAFF. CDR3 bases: TGTGCCAGCAGTTTATTTTCCAGACGGAACACTGAAGCTTTCTTT.

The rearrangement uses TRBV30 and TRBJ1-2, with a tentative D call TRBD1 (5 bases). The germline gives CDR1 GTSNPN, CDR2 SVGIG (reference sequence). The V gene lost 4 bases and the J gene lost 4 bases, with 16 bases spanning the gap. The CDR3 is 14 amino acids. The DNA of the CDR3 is TGTGCCTGGACCGCGGGTGGGGGTCGCTATGGCTACACCTTC. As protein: CAWTAGGGRYGYTF.

The CDR3 loop reads CASSLGGQGIARLFF. As DNA, the CDR3 is TGTGCCAGCAGCTTAGGGGGGCAGGGGATTGCTAGACTGTTTTTT. The chain combines TRBV11-2 with TRBJ1-4; D is perhaps TRBD1 (6 bases). Germline-derived CDR1 and CDR2 are SGHAT and FQNNGV. V was shortened by 1 base and J by 13 bases, with 19 bases between the two germline ends. The CDR3 extends over 15 amino acids.

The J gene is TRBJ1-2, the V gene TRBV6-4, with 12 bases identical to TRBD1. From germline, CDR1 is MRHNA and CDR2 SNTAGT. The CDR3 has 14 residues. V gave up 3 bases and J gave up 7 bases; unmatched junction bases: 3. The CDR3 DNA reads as TGTGCCAGCAGTGATGGGACAGGGGGCTCTGGCTACACCTTC. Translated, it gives CASSDGTGGSGYTF.

The CDR3 protein is CASSSFFSGGLRYEQYF. In DNA, the CDR3 is TGTGCCAGCTCCTCTTTCTTTAGTGGGGGGCTCCGCTACGAGCAGTACTTC. The V call is TRBV28, the J call TRBJ2-7; D is tentatively TRBD1 or TRBD2 (6 bases each). Germline V gene data show CDR1 as MDHEN and CDR2 as SYDVKM. Trimming took off 8 bases at V and 3 bases at J, with 26 bases between the two ends. The CDR3 has 17 amino acids.

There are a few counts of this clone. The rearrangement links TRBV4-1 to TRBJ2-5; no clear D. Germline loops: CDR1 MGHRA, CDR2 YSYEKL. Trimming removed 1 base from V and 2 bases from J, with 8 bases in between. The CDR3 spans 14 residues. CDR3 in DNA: TGCGCCAGCAGCCAAGTCGACCAACAAGAGACCCAGTACTTC. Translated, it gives CASSQVDQQETQYF.

The CDR3: CASSLRESGNTIYF. CDR3 bases: TGTGCCAGCAGTTTAAGGGAGTCTGGAAACACCATATATTTT. The chain has TRBV27 and TRBJ1-3, with unresolved D. This CDR3 is 14 amino acids long. Germline V gene data show CDR1 as MNHEY and CDR2 as SMNVEV (reference sequence). The V and J ends lost 2 bases and 1 base respectively, with 6 bases between them.

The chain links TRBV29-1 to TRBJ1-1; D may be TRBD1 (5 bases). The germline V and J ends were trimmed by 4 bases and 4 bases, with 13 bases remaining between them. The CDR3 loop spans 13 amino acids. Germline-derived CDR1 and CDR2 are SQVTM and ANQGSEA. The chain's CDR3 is CSVVRDWGTEAFF. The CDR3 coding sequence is TGCAGCGTTGTAAGGGACTGGGGCACTGAAGCTTTCTTT.

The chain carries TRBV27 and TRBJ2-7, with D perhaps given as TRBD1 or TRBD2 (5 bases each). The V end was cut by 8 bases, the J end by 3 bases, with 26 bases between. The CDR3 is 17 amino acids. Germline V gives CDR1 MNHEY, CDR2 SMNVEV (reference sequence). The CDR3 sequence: CASGPFGLGKGLYEQYF. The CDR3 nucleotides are TGTGCCAGCGGGCCTTTTGGTCTCGGGAAGGGGCTCTACGAGCAGTACTTC.

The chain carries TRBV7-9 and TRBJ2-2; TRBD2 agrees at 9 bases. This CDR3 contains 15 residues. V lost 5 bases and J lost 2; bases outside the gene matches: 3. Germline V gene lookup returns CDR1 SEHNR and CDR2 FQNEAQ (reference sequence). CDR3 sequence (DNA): TGTGCCAGCAGCCCTAGCGGGGTCAACACCGGGGAGCTGTTTTTT. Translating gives CASSPSGVNTGELFF.

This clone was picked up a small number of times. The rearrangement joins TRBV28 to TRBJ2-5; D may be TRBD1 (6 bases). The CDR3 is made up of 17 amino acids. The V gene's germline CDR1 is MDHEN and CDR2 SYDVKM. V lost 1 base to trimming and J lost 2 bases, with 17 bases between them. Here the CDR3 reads CASSLFPTQGKQETQYF. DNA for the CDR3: TGTGCCAGCAGTTTATTTCCCACACAGGGAAAACAAGAGACCCAGTACTTC.

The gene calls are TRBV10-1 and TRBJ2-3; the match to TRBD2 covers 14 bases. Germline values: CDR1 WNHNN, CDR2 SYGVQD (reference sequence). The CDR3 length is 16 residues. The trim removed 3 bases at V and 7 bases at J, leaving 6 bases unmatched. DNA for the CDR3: TGCGCCAGCAGTGACCCGACTAGCGGGGGGGGGAATACGCAGTATTTT. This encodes CASSDPTSGGGNTQYF.

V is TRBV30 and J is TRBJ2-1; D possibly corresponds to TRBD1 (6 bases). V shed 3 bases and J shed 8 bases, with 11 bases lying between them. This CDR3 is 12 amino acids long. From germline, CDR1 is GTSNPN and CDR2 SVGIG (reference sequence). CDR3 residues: CAWSLGGYEQFF. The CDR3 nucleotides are TGTGCCTGGAGCCTAGGGGGATATGAGCAGTTCTTC.

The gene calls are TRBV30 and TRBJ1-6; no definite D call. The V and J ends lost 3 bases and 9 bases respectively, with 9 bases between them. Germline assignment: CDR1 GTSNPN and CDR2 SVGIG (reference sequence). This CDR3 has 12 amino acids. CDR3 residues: CAWSSGPSPLHF. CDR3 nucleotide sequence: TGTGCCTGGAGCTCAGGACCTTCACCCCTCCACTTT.

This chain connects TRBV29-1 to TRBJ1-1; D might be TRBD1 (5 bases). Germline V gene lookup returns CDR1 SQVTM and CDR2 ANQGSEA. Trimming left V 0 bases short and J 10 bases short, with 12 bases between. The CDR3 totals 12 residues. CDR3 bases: TGCAGCGTTGAAGAAGGTGGAGGGGCAGCTTTCTTT. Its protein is CSVEEGGGAAFF. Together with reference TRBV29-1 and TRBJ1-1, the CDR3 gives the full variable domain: SAVISQKPSRDICQRGTSLTIQCQVDSQVTMMFWYRQQPGQSLTLIATANQGSEATYESGFVIDKFPISRPNLTFSTLTVSNMSPEDSSIYLCSVEEGGGAAFFGQGTRLTVV.

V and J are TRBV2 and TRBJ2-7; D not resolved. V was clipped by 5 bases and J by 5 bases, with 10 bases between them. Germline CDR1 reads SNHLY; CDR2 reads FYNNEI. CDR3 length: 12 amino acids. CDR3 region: CASSNQGHEQYF. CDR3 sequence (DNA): TGTGCCAGCAGTAACCAAGGCCACGAGCAGTACTTC.

Here the CDR3 reads CASSQETQTYEQYF. CDR3 nucleotide sequence: TGTGCCAGCAGCCAAGAAACACAAACCTACGAGCAGTACTTC. The chain couples TRBV4-2 to TRBJ2-7; the D is unclear. Trimming stripped 0 bases from V and 2 bases from J, with 8 bases between. The CDR3 loop spans 14 amino acids. Per germline, CDR1 LGHNA and CDR2 YNFKEQ.

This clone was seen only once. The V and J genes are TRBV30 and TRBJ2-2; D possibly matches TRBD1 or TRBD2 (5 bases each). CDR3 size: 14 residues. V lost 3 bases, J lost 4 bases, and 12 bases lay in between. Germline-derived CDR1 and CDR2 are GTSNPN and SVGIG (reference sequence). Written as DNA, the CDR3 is TGTGCCTGGAGGTCTGGGACGACCACCGGGGAGCTGTTTTTT. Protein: CAWRSGTTTGELFF.

The CDR3 is CASSSYRGQQETQYF. CDR3 in DNA: TGTGCCAGTAGTTCATACAGGGGGCAACAAGAGACCCAGTACTTC. The gene calls are TRBV19 and TRBJ2-5; TRBD1 agrees at 9 bases. V shed 5 bases and J 2 bases; nucleotides not matched to a gene: 6. CDR3 length: 15 amino acids. Per germline, CDR1 LNHDA and CDR2 SQIVND (reference sequence).

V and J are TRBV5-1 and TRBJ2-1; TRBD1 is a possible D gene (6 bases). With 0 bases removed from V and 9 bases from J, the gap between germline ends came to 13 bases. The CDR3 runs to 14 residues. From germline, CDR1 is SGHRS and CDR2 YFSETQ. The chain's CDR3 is CASSLGGTWGEQFF. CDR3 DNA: TGCGCCAGCAGCTTGGGAGGGACATGGGGTGAGCAGTTCTTC.

The CDR3 DNA reads as TGTGCCAGCAGTGAAGCCGGTTTCAATCAGCCCCAGCATTTT. It is translated as CASSEAGFNQPQHF. The chain has TRBV6-1 and TRBJ1-5; D call uncertain. V lost 0 bases, J lost 3 bases, and 6 bases lay in between. Germline assignment: CDR1 MNHNS and CDR2 SASEGT. The CDR3 length is 14 residues.